This T cell receptor (beta chain) comes out of a study of control samples from healthy donors and cancer patients. This clone has only a few counts. There are 12 residues in the CDR3. CDR1 MDHEN and CDR2 SYDVKM come from the germline V gene. Unmatched junction bases numbered 5, after V lost 4 bases and J lost 13 bases. Here immunoSEQ multiplex PCR was the method, and the copy in TCRdb shows in-frame clones only, minus some. Of 80,000 or so clones in the sample, roughly 94% are singletons; the top ten hold roughly 6.1%. This clonotype was sampled from a woman in her thirties or forties in good health. The specimen sequenced was blood. The chain recombines TRBV28 with TRBJ2-1, with TRBD2 identical over 9 bases. In nucleotides, the CDR3 is TGTGCCAGCAGTTGGGGAGCGGGGGGCCAGTTCTTC. Amino acid sequence: CASSWGAGGQFF.